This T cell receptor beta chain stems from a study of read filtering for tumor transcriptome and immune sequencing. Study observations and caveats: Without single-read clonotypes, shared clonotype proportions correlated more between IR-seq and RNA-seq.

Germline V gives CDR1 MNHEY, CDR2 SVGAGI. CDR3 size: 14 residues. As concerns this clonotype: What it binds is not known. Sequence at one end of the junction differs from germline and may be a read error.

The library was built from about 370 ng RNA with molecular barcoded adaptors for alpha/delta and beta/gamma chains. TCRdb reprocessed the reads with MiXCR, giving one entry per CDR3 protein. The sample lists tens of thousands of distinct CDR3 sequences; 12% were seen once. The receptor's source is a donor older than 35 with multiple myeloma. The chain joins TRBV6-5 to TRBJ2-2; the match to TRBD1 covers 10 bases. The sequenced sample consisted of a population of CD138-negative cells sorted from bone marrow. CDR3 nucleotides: TGTGTATGCCGGGACAGGGGTATCACCGGGGTGCTGTTTTTT. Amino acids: CVCRDRGITGVLFF.